Given below is one T cell receptor (beta chain) in context. Its antigen is undetermined. The sample originates from a study of PD-1 blockade in classical Hodgkin lymphoma. Broader study findings: By C4D1, CD4+ diversity increased significantly, especially in complete responders. Possibly reflecting disease activity or prior therapy, repertoire differences have causes that remain undefined.

Germline values: CDR1 MNHEY, CDR2 SMNVEV (reference sequence). There are 15 residues in the CDR3. Trimming took 1 base from V and 10 from J; bases not matched to a gene: 3. Each patient relapsed following autologous stem cell transplantation, and prior brentuximab vedotin exposure differed. TCRdb keeps only in-frame clones here, not all; method: immunoSEQ multiplex PCR. The top ten hold over 15% of the sample, which has about 23,000 clones, about three quarters seen once. The rearrangement uses TRBV27 and TRBJ2-1, with TRBD2 matching over 14 bases. This specimen consisted of peripheral blood mononuclear cells (PBMCs), obtained at baseline. This receptor was taken from a human donor with classical Hodgkin lymphoma. CDR3 nucleotides: TGTGCCAGCAGTTTATTGGGGACTAGCGGGAGAGAGCAGTTCTTC. It translates to CASSLLGTSGREQFF.